A few counts support the clone carrying this TCR beta chain. The target antigen is unknown. The data stem from a study of early T cells in non-severe SARS-CoV-2 infection. Study-wide results and limits: Sequences matched to VDJdb favored anti-spike CD8 responses, while private and CD4 specificities were missed.

The germline V gene encodes CDR1 SQVTM and CDR2 ANQGSEA. Deletions cut 4 bases from V and 6 bases from J, with 15 bases between. CDR3 size: 14 residues. In TCRdb, the 5' RACE reads were re-called with MiXCR into one record per CDR3 protein. Of roughly 40,000 distinct CDR3 sequences listed, 10% to 15% are singletons. This TCR was sampled from an adult who was a healthcare worker with PCR-confirmed SARS-CoV-2 infection or an uninfected control (not recorded which). Sequencing was done on a sample of whole blood. The chain couples TRBV29-1 to TRBJ2-2, with D possibly matching TRBD2 (6 bases). The CDR3 nucleotides read TGCAGCGTTGGGGCCCCCGGGGAGGCCGGGGAGCTGTTTTTT. The encoded protein is CSVGAPGEAGELFF.